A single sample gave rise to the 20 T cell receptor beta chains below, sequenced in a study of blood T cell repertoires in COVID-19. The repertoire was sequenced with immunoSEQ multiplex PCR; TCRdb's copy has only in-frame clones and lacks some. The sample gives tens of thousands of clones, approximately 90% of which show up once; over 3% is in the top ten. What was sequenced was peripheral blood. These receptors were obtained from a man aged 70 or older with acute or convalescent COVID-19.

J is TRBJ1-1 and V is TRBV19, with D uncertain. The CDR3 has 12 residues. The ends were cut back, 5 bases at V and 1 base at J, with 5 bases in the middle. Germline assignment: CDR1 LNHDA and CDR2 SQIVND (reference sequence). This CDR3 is CASSFGNTEAFF. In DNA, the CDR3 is TGTGCCAGTAGTTTCGGGAACACTGAAGCTTTCTTT.

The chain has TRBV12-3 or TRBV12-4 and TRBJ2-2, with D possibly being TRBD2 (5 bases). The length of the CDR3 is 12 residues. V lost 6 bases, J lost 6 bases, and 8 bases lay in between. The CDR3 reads CASSHSAGELFF. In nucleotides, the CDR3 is TGTGCCAGCAGCCATAGCGCCGGGGAGCTGTTTTTT.

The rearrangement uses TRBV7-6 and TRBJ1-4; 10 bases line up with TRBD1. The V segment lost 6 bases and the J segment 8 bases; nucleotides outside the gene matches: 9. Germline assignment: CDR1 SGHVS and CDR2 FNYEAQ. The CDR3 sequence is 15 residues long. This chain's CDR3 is CASSYAGTGVEKLFF. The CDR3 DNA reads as TGTGCCAGCAGTTACGCCGGGACAGGGGTAGAAAAACTGTTTTTT.

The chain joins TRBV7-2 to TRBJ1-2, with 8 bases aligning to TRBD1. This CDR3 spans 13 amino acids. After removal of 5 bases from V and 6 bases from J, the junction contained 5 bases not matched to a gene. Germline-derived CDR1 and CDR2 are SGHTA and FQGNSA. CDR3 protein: CASSPGQVDGYTF. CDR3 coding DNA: TGTGCCAGCAGCCCGGGACAGGTCGATGGCTACACCTTC.

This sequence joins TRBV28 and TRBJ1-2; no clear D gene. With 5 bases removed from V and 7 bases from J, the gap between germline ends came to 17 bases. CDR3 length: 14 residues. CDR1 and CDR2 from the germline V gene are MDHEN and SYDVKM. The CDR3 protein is CASSLIRETSGYTF. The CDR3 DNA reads TGTGCCAGCAGTCTAATTAGGGAGACCAGTGGCTACACCTTC.

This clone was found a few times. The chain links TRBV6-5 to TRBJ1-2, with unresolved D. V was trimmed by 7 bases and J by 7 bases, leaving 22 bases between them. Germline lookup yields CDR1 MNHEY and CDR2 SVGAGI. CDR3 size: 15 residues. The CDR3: CASIKTLGVHGGYTF. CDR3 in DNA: TGTGCCAGCATCAAAACGCTCGGGGTCCACGGTGGCTACACCTTC.

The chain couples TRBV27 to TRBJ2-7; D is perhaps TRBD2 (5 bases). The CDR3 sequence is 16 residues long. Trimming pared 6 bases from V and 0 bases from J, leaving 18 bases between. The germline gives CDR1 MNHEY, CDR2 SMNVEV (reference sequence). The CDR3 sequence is CASSSLGVRGSYEQYF. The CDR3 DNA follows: TGTGCCAGCAGCTCCCTCGGGGTGCGCGGCTCCTACGAGCAGTACTTC.

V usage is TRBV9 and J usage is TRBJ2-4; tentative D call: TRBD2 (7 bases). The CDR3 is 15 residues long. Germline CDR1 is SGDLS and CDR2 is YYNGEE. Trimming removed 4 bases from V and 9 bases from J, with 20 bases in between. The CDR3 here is CASSPRGGAQSIQYF. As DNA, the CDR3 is TGTGCCAGCAGCCCCAGAGGGGGGGCCCAAAGCATTCAGTACTTC.

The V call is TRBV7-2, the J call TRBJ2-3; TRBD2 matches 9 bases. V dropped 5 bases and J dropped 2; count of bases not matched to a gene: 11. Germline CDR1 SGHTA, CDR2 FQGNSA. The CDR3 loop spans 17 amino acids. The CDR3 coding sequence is TGTGCCAGCAGCCCCAACTTAGCGGGGGAATCCACAGATACGCAGTATTTT. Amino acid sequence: CASSPNLAGESTDTQYF.

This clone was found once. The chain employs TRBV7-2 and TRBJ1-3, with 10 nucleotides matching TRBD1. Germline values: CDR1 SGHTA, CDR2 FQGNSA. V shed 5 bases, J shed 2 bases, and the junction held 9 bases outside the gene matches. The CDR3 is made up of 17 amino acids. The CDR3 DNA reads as TGTGCCAGCAGCACAGATGGGACAGGGGCCCCTGGAAACACCATATATTTT. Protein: CASSTDGTGAPGNTIYF.

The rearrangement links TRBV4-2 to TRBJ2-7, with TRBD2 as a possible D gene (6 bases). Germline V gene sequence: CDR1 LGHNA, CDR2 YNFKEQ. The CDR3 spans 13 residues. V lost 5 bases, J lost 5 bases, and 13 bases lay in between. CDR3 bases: TGTGCCAGCAGCTTTGGTCGGAGGGACGAGCAGTACTTC. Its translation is CASSFGRRDEQYF.

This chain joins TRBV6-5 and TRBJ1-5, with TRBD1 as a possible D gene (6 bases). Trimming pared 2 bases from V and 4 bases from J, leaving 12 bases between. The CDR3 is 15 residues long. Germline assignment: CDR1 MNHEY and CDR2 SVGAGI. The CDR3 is CASSYETGLNQPQHF. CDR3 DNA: TGTGCCAGCAGTTACGAGACAGGCCTTAATCAGCCCCAGCATTTT.

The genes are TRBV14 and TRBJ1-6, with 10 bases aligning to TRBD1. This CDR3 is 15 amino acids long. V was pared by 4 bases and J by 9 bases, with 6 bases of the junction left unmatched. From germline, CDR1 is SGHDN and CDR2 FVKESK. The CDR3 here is CASSPGQGLFSPLHF. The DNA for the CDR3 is TGTGCCAGCAGCCCGGGACAGGGGTTGTTTTCACCCCTCCACTTT.

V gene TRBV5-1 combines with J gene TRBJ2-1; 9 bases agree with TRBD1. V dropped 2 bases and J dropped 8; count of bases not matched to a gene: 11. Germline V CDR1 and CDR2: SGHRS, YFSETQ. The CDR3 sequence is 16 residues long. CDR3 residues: CASSLPLGTGFDEQFF. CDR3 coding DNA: TGCGCCAGCAGCTTACCCCTCGGGACAGGGTTCGATGAGCAGTTCTTC.

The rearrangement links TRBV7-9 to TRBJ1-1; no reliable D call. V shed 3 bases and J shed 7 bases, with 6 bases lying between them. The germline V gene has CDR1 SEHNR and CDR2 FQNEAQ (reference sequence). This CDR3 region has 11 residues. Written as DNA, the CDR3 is TGTGCCAGCAGCTTCCTAAATGAAGCTTTCTTT. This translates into CASSFLNEAFF.

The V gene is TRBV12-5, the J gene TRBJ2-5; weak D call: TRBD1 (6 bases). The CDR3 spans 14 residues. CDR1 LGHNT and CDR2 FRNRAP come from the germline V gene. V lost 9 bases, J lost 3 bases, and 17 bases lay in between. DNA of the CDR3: TGTGCTAGCCGAGGGGGTGGTTTGGAAGAGACCCAGTACTTC. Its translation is CASRGGGLEETQYF.

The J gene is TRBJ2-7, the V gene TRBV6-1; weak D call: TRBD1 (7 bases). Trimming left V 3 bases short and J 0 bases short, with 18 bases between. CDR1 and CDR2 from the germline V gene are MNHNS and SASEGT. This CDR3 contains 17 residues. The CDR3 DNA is TGTGCCAGCAGTGAGATGGAGGGGGCTATGCCCTCCTACGAGCAGTACTTC. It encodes CASSEMEGAMPSYEQYF.

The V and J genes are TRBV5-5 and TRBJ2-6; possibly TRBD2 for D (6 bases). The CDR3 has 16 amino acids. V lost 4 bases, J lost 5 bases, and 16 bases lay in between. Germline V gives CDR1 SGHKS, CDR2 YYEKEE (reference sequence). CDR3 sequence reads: CASSPLGGSWANVLTF. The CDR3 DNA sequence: TGTGCCAGCAGCCCTCTGGGGGGATCGTGGGCCAACGTCCTGACTTTC.

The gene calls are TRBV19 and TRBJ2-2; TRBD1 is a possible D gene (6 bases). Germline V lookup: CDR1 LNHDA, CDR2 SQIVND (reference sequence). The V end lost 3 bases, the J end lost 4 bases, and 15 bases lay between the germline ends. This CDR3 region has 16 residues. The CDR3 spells CASSIRQAGSTGELFF. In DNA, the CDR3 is TGTGCCAGTAGTATTAGACAGGCCGGGTCCACCGGGGAGCTGTTTTTT.

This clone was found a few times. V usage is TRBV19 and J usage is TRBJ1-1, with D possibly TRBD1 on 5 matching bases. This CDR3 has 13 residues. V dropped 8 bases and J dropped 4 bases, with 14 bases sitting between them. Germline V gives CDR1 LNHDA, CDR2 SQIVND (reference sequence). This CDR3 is CASSWGPSTEAFF. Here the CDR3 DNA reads TGTGCCAGTTCCTGGGGCCCTAGCACTGAAGCTTTCTTT.